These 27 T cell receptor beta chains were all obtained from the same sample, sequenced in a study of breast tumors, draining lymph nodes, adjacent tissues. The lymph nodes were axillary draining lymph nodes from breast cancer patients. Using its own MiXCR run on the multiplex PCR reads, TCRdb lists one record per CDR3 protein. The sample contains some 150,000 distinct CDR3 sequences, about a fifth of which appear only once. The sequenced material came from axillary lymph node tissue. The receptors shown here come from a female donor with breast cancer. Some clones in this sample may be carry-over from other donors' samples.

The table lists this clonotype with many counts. CDR3 coding DNA: TGTGCCAGCAGCCAACCTCAGACTAGCAGAGAGACCCAGTACTTC. Its translation: CASSQPQTSRETQYF. The chain carries TRBV3-1 and TRBJ2-5, with 7 bases matching TRBD2. The V gene's germline CDR1 is LGHDT and CDR2 YNNKEL (reference sequence). The J segment lost 4 bases and the V segment lost 2 bases, leaving 7 bases of the junction unmatched. CDR3 length: 15 amino acids.

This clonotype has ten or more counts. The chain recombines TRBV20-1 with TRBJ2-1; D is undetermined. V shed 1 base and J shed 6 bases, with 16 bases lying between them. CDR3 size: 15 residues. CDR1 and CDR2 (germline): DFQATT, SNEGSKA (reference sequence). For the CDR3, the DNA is TGCAGTGCTAGAGGATCTAGTAGGTCCCCCAATGAGCAGTTCTTC. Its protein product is CSARGSSRSPNEQFF.

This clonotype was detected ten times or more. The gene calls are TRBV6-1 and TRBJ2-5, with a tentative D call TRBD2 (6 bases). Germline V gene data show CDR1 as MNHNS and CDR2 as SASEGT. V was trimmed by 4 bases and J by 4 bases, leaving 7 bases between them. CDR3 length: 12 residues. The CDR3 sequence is CASSGRGETQYF. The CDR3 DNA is TGTGCCAGCAGTGGGCGGGGAGAGACCCAGTACTTC.

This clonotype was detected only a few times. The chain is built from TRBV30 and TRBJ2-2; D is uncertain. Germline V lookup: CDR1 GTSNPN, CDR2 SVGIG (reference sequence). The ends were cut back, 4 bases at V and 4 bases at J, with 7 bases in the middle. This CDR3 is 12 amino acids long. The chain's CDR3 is CAWTTITGELFF. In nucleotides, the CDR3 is TGTGCCTGGACAACGATCACCGGGGAGCTGTTTTTT.

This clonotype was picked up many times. Written as DNA, the CDR3 is TGCGCCAGCAGCTTGGACAGGGGGCCAGATACGCAGTATTTT. It is translated as CASSLDRGPDTQYF. V and J are TRBV5-1 and TRBJ2-3, with 9 bases lining up with TRBD1. CDR3 length equals 14 residues. The germline V gene encodes CDR1 SGHRS and CDR2 YFSETQ. The junction had 0 bases not matched to a gene; V was cut back by 0 bases and J by 4 bases.

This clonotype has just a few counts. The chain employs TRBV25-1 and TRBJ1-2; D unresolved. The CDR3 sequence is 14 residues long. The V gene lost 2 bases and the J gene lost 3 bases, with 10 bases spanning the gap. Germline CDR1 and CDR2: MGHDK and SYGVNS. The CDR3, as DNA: TGTGCCAGCAGTGAACCACAGAGGGACTATGGCTACACCTTC. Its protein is CASSEPQRDYGYTF.

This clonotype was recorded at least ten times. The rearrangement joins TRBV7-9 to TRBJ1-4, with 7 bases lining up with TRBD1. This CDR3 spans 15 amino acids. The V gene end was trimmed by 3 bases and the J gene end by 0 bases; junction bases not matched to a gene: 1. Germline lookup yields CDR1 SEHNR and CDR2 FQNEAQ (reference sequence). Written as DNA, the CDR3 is TGTGCCAGCAGCTTTGGACAGGCAACTAATGAAAAACTGTTTTTT. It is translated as CASSFGQATNEKLFF.

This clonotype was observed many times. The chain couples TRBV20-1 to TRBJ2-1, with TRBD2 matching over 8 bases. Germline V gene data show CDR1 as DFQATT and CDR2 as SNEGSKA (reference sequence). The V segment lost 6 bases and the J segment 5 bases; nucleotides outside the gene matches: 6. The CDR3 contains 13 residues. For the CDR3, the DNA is TGCAGTGCGCGGGGGACTAGAAACAATGAGCAGTTCTTC. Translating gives CSARGTRNNEQFF.

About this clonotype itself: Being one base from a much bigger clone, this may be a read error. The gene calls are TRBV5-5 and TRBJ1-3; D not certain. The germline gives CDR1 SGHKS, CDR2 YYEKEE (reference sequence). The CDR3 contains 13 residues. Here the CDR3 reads CASRGRTGNTMYF. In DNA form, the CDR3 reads TGTGCCAGCAGGGGTAGGACTGGAAACACCATGTATTTT.

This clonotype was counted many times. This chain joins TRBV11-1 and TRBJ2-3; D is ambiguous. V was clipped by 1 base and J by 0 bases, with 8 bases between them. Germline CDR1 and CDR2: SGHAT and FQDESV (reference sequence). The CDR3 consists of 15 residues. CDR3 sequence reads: CASSLGAGSTDTQYF. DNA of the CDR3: TGTGCCAGCAGCTTAGGGGCAGGCAGCACAGATACGCAGTATTTT.

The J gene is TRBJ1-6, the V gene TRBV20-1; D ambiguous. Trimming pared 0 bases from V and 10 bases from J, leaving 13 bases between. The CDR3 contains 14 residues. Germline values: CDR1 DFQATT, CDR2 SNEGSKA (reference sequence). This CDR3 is CSARDQARWSPLHF. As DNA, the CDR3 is TGCAGTGCTAGAGATCAGGCCAGGTGGTCACCCCTCCACTTT.

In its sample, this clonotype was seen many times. The chain's CDR3 is CASSRYLDEQFF. CDR3 in DNA: TGTGCCAGCAGCCGTTACCTCGATGAGCAGTTCTTC. The V gene is TRBV4-2, the J gene TRBJ2-1; D is ambiguous. This CDR3 is 12 amino acids long. The V gene's germline CDR1 is LGHNA and CDR2 YNFKEQ. V lost 4 bases, J lost 8 bases, and 9 bases lay in between.

CDR3 DNA sequence: TGTGCCAGCAGTTCGCCTGACAGACAAGAGACCCAGTACTTC. Encoded protein: CASSSPDRQETQYF. This chain joins TRBV28 and TRBJ2-5; D possibly corresponds to TRBD1 (5 bases). The CDR3 runs 14 residues. V lost 4 bases and J lost 2, with 11 bases in between. The germline CDR1 and CDR2 sequences are MDHEN and SYDVKM. Looking up the rest from reference TRBV28 and TRBJ2-5 gives the full variable domain: DVKVTQSSRYLVKRTGEKVFLECVQDMDHENMFWYRQDPGLGLRLIYFSYDVKMKEKGDIPEGYSVSREKKERFSLILESASTNQTSMYLCASSSPDRQETQYFGPGTRLLVL.

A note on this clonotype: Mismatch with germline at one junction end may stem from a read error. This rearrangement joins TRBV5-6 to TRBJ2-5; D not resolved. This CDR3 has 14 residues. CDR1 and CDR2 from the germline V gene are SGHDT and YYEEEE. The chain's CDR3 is CASGLLTDQETQYF. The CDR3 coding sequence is TGTGCCAGCGGCTTGCTGACGGACCAAGAGACCCAGTACTTC.

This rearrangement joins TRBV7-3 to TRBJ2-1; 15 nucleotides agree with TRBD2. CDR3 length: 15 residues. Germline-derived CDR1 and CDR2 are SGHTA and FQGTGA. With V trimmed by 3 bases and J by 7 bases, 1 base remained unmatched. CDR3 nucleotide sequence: TGTGCCAGCAGCTTGGGGACTAGCGGGAGGAATGAGCAGTTCTTC. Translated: CASSLGTSGRNEQFF.

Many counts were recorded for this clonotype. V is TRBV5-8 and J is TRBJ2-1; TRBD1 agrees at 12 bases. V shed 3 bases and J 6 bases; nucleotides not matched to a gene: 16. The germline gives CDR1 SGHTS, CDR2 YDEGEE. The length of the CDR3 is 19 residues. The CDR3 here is CASSSKRGTGGTSGNEQFF. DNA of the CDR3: TGTGCCAGCAGCTCAAAAAGGGGGACAGGGGGCACTAGCGGCAATGAGCAGTTCTTC.

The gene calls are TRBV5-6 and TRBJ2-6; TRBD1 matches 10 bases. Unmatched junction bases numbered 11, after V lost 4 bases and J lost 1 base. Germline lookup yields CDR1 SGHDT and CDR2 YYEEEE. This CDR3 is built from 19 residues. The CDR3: CASSGAWDRGLSGANVLTF. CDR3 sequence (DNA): TGTGCCAGCAGCGGGGCTTGGGACAGGGGATTATCTGGGGCCAACGTCCTGACTTTC.

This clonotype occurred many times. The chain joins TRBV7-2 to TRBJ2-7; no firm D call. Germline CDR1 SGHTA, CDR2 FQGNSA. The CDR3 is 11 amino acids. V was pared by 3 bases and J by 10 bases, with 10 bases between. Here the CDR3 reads CASSFEHRQYF. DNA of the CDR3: TGTGCCAGCAGCTTTGAACACCGACAGTACTTC.

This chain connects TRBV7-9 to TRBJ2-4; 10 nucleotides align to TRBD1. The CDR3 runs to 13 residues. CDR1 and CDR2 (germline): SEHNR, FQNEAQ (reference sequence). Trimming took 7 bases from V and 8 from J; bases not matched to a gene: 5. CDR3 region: CASTTGTGDIQYF. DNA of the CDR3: TGTGCCAGCACCACCGGGACAGGGGACATTCAGTACTTC.

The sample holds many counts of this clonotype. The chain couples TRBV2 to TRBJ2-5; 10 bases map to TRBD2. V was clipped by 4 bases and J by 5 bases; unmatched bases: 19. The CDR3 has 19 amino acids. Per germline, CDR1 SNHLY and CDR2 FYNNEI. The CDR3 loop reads CASSAWLAGVGRVRETQYF. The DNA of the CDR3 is TGTGCCAGCAGTGCATGGCTAGCGGGAGTAGGTCGGGTACGGGAGACCCAGTACTTC. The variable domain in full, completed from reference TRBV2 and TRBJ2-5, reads EPEVTQTPSHQVTQMGQEVILRCVPISNHLYFYWYRQILGQKVEFLVSFYNNEISEKSEIFDDQFSVERPDGSNFTLKIRSTKLEDSAMYFCASSAWLAGVGRVRETQYFGPGTRLLVL.

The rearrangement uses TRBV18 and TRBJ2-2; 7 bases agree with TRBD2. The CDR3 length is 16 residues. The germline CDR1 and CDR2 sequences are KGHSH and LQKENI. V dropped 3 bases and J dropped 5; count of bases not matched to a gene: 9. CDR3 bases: TGTGCCAGCTCACCGGGAGGGGTACTTCCTACCGGGGAGCTGTTTTTT. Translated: CASSPGGVLPTGELFF. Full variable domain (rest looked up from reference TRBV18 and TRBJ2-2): NAGVMQNPRHLVRRRGQEARLRCSPMKGHSHVYWYRQLPEEGLKFMVYLQKENIIDESGMPKERFSAEFPKEGPSILRIQQVVRGDSAAYFCASSPGGVLPTGELFFGEGSRLTVL.

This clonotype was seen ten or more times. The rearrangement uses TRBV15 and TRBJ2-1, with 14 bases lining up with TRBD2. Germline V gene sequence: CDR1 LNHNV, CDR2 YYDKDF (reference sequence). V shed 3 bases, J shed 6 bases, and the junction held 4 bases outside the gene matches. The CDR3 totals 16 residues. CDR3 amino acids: CATSRGLAGAFNEQFF. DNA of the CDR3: TGTGCCACCAGCAGGGGACTAGCGGGAGCCTTCAATGAGCAGTTCTTC.

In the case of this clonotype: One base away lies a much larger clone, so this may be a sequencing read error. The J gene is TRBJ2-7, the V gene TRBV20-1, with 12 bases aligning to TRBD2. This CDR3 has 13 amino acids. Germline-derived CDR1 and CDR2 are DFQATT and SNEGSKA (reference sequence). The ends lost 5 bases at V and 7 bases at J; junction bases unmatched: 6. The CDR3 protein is CSALAGGEGEQYF. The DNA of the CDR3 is TGCAGTGCTCTAGCGGGAGGGGAGGGGGAGCAGTACTTC.

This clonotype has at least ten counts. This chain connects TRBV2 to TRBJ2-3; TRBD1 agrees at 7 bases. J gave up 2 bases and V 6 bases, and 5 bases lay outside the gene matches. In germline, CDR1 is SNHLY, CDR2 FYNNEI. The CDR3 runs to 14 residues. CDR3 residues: CASRVGGFTDTQYF. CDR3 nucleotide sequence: TGTGCCAGCAGGGTAGGGGGCTTCACAGATACGCAGTATTTT. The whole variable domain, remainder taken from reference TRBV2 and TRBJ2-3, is EPEVTQTPSHQVTQMGQEVILRCVPISNHLYFYWYRQILGQKVEFLVSFYNNEISEKSEIFDDQFSVERPDGSNFTLKIRSTKLEDSAMYFCASRVGGFTDTQYFGPGTRLTVL.

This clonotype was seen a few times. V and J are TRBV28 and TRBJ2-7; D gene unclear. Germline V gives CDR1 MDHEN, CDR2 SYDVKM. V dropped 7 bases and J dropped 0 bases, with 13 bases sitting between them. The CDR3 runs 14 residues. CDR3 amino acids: CASTLARASYEQYF. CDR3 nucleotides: TGTGCCAGCACTCTCGCCCGGGCCTCCTACGAGCAGTACTTC. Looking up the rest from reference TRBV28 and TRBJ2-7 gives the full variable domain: DVKVTQSSRYLVKRTGEKVFLECVQDMDHENMFWYRQDPGLGLRLIYFSYDVKMKEKGDIPEGYSVSREKKERFSLILESASTNQTSMYLCASTLARASYEQYFGPGTRLTVT.

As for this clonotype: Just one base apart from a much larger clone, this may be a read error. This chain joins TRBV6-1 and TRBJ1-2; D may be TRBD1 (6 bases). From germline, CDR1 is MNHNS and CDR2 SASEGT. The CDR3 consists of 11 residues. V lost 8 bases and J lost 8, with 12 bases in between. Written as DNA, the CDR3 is TGTGCCAGCGGACAGAGAAGGGGCTACACCTTC. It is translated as CASGQRRGYTF.

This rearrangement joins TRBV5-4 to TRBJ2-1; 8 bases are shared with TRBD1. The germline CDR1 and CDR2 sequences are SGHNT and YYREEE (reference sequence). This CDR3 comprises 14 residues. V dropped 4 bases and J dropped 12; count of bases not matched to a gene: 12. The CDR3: CASSDTTGERGQFF. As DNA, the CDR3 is TGTGCCAGCAGCGATACGACAGGGGAACGGGGGCAGTTCTTC.